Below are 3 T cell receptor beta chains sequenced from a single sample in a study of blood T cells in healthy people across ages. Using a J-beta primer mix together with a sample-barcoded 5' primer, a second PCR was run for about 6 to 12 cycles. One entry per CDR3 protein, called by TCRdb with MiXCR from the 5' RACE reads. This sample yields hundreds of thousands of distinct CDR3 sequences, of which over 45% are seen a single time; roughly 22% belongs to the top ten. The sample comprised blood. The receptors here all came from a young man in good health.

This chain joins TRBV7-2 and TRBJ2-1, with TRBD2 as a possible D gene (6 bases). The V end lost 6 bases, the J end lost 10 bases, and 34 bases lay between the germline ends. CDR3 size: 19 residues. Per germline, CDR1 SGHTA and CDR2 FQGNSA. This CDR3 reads CASRGVRLRSDAAGGEQFF. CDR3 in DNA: TGTGCCAGCAGGGGAGTTAGGCTTCGTTCCGACGCGGCCGGGGGAGAGCAGTTCTTC.

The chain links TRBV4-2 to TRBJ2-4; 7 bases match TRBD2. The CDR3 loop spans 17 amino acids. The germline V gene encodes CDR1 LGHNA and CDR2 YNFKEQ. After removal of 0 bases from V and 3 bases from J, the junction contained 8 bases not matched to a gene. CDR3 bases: TGTGCCAGCAGCCAAGATTGGGAGGGTGGGGGCAAAAACATTCAGTACTTC. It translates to CASSQDWEGGGKNIQYF.

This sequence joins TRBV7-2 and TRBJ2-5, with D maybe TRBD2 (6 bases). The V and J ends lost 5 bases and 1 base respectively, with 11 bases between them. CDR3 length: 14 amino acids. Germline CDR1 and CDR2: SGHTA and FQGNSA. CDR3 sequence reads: CASSVGGSQETQYF. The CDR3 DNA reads TGTGCCAGCAGCGTGGGGGGATCCCAAGAGACCCAGTACTTC.